Listed below are T cell receptor beta chains from one sample, sequenced in a study of blood T cells in healthy people across ages. Each CDR3 protein is one row after TCRdb ran MiXCR on the 5' RACE reads. Of around 990,000 distinct CDR3 sequences in the sample, 35% to 45% were seen once. Sequencing was performed on blood. Source of these receptors: a man in his late teens or twenties in good health. Each CDR3 is given with its conserved first and last residue. The D gene is left open where the match is weak. A row's size may be missing; if present it is once, few, many or a size class.

size: .
V: TRBV6-6
D: .
length: 15
J: TRBJ2-1
DNA: TGTGCCAGCAGTTACTCGCGGGACCTCCCGGGTGAGCAGTTCTTC
CDR3: CASSYSRDLPGEQFF

size: .
V: TRBV7-2
D: .
length: 13
J: TRBJ1-2
DNA: TGTGCCAGCAGCTTAGCTACGAGAAACGGCTACACCTTC
CDR3: CASSLATRNGYTF

size: .
V: TRBV20-1
D: TRBD1
length: 14
J: TRBJ1-5
DNA: TGCAGTGCTAGCAGGGGGATAGGCAATCCGCCCCAGCATTTT
CDR3: CSASRGIGNPPQHF

size: few
V: TRBV29-1
D: TRBD2
length: 12
J: TRBJ2-1
DNA: TGCAGCGTTTTTGGGGGGGGGAATGAGCAGTTCTTC
CDR3: CSVFGGGNEQFF

size: few
V: TRBV6-6
D: .
length: 15
J: TRBJ2-1
DNA: TGTGCCAGTGGTTCCAGGGTCGGGGGCTACAATGAGCAGTTCTTC
CDR3: CASGSRVGGYNEQFF

size: few
V: TRBV6-6
D: .
length: 14
J: TRBJ1-5
DNA: TGTGCCAGCGAACCGGGATTTAGCAATCAGCCCCAGCATTTT
CDR3: CASEPGFSNQPQHF

size: few
V: TRBV9
D: .
length: 15
J: TRBJ1-2
DNA: TGTGCCAGCAGCTCCACTGGACACGCTAACTATGGCTACACCTTC
CDR3: CASSSTGHANYGYTF

size: .
V: TRBV4-1
D: TRBD1
length: 19
J: TRBJ2-5
DNA: TGCGCCAGCAGCCCCTACGACAAACCGGACAGGGGAAGGTTGGAGACCCAGTACTTC
CDR3: CASSPYDKPDRGRLETQYF

size: .
V: TRBV7-2
D: .
length: 15
J: TRBJ1-6
DNA: TGTGCCAGCAGCTTAACCCCAGCGGGTAATTCACCCCTCCACTTT
CDR3: CASSLTPAGNSPLHF

size: few
V: TRBV15
D: .
length: 15
J: TRBJ2-3
DNA: TGTGCCACCAGCACTATAGTCTATTCCTCCGATACGCAGTATTTT
CDR3: CATSTIVYSSDTQYF

size: many
V: TRBV12-3/TRBV12-4
D: .
length: 13
J: TRBJ2-2
DNA: TGTGCCAGCAGTCGCACAGGAACCGGGGAGCTGTTTTTT
CDR3: CASSRTGTGELFF

size: .
V: TRBV2
D: .
length: 15
J: TRBJ1-5
DNA: TGTGCCAGCAAACGAACAGGGAACGGCAATCAGCCCCAGCATTTT
CDR3: CASKRTGNGNQPQHF

size: .
V: TRBV4-3
D: .
length: 14
J: TRBJ1-1
DNA: TGCGCCAGCAGCCACCGCGGGGGGAACACTGAAGCTTTCTTT
CDR3: CASSHRGGNTEAFF

size: .
V: TRBV2
D: TRBD1
length: 19
J: TRBJ2-7
DNA: TGTGCCAGCAGTCCCTTACAGGGGTCGTATTTAACGGATTACAACGAGCAGTACTTC
CDR3: CASSPLQGSYLTDYNEQYF

size: once
V: TRBV6-5
D: .
length: 16
J: TRBJ1-1
DNA: TGTGCCAGCAGTTACCGACGGGTACGCGGACACACTGAAGCTTTCTTT
CDR3: CASSYRRVRGHTEAFF

size: few
V: TRBV12-3/TRBV12-4
D: TRBD2
length: 15
J: TRBJ2-1
DNA: TGTGCCAGCGAAATTAGCGGGGGGGCCTACAATGAGCAGTTCTTC
CDR3: CASEISGGAYNEQFF

size: .
V: TRBV4-1
D: .
length: 20
J: TRBJ2-3
DNA: TGCGCCAGCAGCCAAGATCAGCCCGATGGGACAGCGGGGTTCACAGATACGCAGTATTTT
CDR3: CASSQDQPDGTAGFTDTQYF

size: few
V: TRBV28
D: .
length: 12
J: TRBJ2-1
DNA: TGTGCCAGCAGTTCCCCAATGGACGAGCAGTTCTTC
CDR3: CASSSPMDEQFF

size: few
V: TRBV18
D: TRBD2
length: 16
J: TRBJ2-5
DNA: TGTGCCAGCTCTCCAATACTCGGCGGGGGGGCGAATGAGCAGTACTTC
CDR3: CASSPILGGGANEQYF

size: .
V: TRBV20-1
D: .
length: 13
J: TRBJ2-7
DNA: TGCAGTGCTTCGACCGGGCGGGGTTACGATCAGTACTTC
CDR3: CSASTGRGYDQYF

size: few
V: TRBV27
D: .
length: 17
J: TRBJ1-2
DNA: TGTGCCAGCAGTTTTAGGCCCGGGACACCTGGGGACTATGGCTACACCTTC
CDR3: CASSFRPGTPGDYGYTF

size: .
V: TRBV28
D: .
length: 14
J: TRBJ2-1
DNA: TGTGCCAGCAGTTTGCGGGGTTCAGTAGGGACCCAGTTCTTC
CDR3: CASSLRGSVGTQFF

size: once
V: TRBV2
D: TRBD1
length: 16
J: TRBJ2-3
DNA: TGTGCCAGCAGTGCCCTAGGGACAGGGAGGACAGATACGCAGTATTTT
CDR3: CASSALGTGRTDTQYF

size: .
V: TRBV30
D: .
length: 12
J: TRBJ1-2
DNA: TGTGTCACCAACGGCCCCCTGAGTGGCTACACCTTC
CDR3: CVTNGPLSGYTF